The 29 T cell receptor beta chains listed next were all sequenced from one sample in a study of human T cells and chemical hapten exposure. Described time point: pre-sensitization, week 0. Treatment denoted: therapeutic diphenylcyclopropenone sensitization with weekly scalp DPC. MiXCR was run by TCRdb on the RACE reads, yielding one entry per CDR3 protein. The profile shows around 350,000 distinct CDR3 sequences, around 5% of them singletons. Sequencing used whole blood, obtained in connection with sensitization to the hapten diphenylcyclopropenone (DPC). The receptor source for this set is a woman aged 18-29 years with alopecia areata. Some clones in this sample may be carry-over from other donors' samples.

The V call is TRBV10-3, the J call TRBJ1-1, with D unresolved. The CDR3 is 13 residues long. The germline V gene encodes CDR1 ENHRY and CDR2 SYGVKD. The V gene lost 4 bases and the J gene lost 1 base, with 7 bases spanning the gap. The CDR3 DNA follows: TGTGCCATCAGTGCGCCAGGGAACACTGAAGCTTTCTTT. Translation: CAISAPGNTEAFF.

This clonotype was seen at least ten times. The rearrangement joins TRBV13 to TRBJ1-1; 12 bases line up with TRBD1. The germline V gene has CDR1 PRHDT and CDR2 FYEKMQ (reference sequence). V shed 2 bases, J shed 3 bases, and the junction held 7 bases outside the gene matches. CDR3 size: 17 residues. The CDR3 loop is CASSLNWDRGLYTEAFF. The DNA of the CDR3 is TGTGCCAGCAGCTTAAACTGGGACAGGGGGCTTTACACTGAAGCTTTCTTT.

This clonotype has just a few counts. The chain recombines TRBV7-2 with TRBJ2-3; 7 bases map to TRBD2. Losses at the gene ends were 2 bases for V and 2 bases for J; bases not matched to a gene: 4. Germline V lookup: CDR1 SGHTA, CDR2 FQGNSA. The CDR3 has 15 amino acids. CDR3 DNA: TGTGCCAGCAGCTTATCTGGGACTATCACAGATACGCAGTATTTT. Its translation is CASSLSGTITDTQYF.

This clonotype was observed a few times. V and J are TRBV12-3 or TRBV12-4 and TRBJ2-7; D assignment may be TRBD1 or TRBD2 (5 bases each). The V and J ends lost 4 bases and 3 bases respectively, with 16 bases between them. The CDR3 contains 15 residues. CDR3 region: CASSSIRDLNYEQYF. The CDR3 DNA sequence: TGTGCCAGCAGTTCCATCCGGGACCTCAACTACGAGCAGTACTTC.

This clonotype was picked up many times. V gene TRBV11-1 combines with J gene TRBJ1-1, with 7 positions matching TRBD1. The CDR3 contains 15 residues. The germline V gene has CDR1 SGHAT and CDR2 FQDESV (reference sequence). V trimming: 4 bases; J trimming: 5 bases; junction bases outside the gene matches: 10. The CDR3, as DNA: TGTGCCAGCAGCTACAGGGGAGGTATAGCTACTGAAGCTTTCTTT. It codes for CASSYRGGIATEAFF.

This clonotype turned up a few times. The V and J genes are TRBV12-3 or TRBV12-4 and TRBJ2-7; 7 nucleotides agree with TRBD1. This CDR3 comprises 13 residues. J lost 7 bases, V lost 10 bases, and 13 bases had no gene match. CDR3 in DNA: TGTGCCACCGGGACAGAAGGATCAAATGAGCAGTACTTC. Translation gives CATGTEGSNEQYF.

This clonotype was picked up a small number of times. V usage is TRBV10-3 and J usage is TRBJ2-3; D perhaps matches TRBD2 (6 bases). CDR3 length: 13 residues. Trimming cost V 7 bases and J 3 bases, with 11 bases left between them. Germline lookup yields CDR1 ENHRY and CDR2 SYGVKD. CDR3 DNA: TGTGCCATCATGGCGGCGGGGACAGATACGCAGTATTTT. Translated: CAIMAAGTDTQYF.

This clonotype was counted at least ten times. The gene calls are TRBV3-1 and TRBJ1-2, with TRBD1 matching 8 bases. CDR1 is LGHDT, CDR2 YNNKEL, per germline (reference sequence). The CDR3 covers 14 residues. V shed 3 bases, J shed 4 bases, and the junction held 4 bases outside the gene matches. The CDR3 DNA is TGTGCCAGCAGCCAGGGACAGGTTGGCTATGGCTACACCTTC. This gives the protein CASSQGQVGYGYTF.

The chain carries TRBV2 and TRBJ2-7, with a tentative D call TRBD1 (5 bases). CDR3 size: 14 residues. Deletions cut 4 bases from V and 2 bases from J, with 12 bases between. Germline V CDR1 and CDR2: SNHLY, FYNNEI. In DNA form, the CDR3 reads TGTGCCAGCAGTGTATTTCAGGGTGCCTACGAGCAGTACTTC. Encoded protein: CASSVFQGAYEQYF.

The CDR3 here is CASSLEVRGETQYF. The DNA of the CDR3 is TGTGCCAGCAGCTTAGAGGTCCGGGGTGAGACCCAGTACTTC. The rearrangement uses TRBV7-2 and TRBJ2-5; a weak D match, TRBD2 (5 bases). Trimming shortened V by 1 base and J by 5 bases, and 11 bases separated the two germline ends. The CDR3 covers 14 residues. CDR1 SGHTA and CDR2 FQGNSA come from the germline V gene.

There are many counts of this clonotype. The chain uses TRBV18 and TRBJ1-5; no definite D call. CDR1 and CDR2 from the germline V gene are KGHSH and LQKENI. The CDR3 runs to 13 residues. V was clipped by 4 bases and J by 4 bases, with 8 bases between them. The CDR3 DNA follows: TGTGCCAGCTCACGAGAAGGGAATCAGCCCCAGCATTTT. It yields the protein CASSREGNQPQHF.

This clonotype turned up a few times. The rearrangement uses TRBV27 and TRBJ1-5; a weak D match, TRBD1 (6 bases). CDR3 length equals 14 residues. The V gene lost 4 bases and the J gene lost 5 bases, with 12 bases spanning the gap. Germline V gene sequence: CDR1 MNHEY, CDR2 SMNVEV (reference sequence). The chain's CDR3 is CASSSLQGYQPQHF. For the CDR3, the DNA is TGTGCCAGCAGTTCCCTCCAGGGGTATCAGCCCCAGCATTTT.

J is TRBJ2-5 and V is TRBV3-1, with D tentatively TRBD1 (5 bases). The V end lost 2 bases, the J end lost 4 bases, and 17 bases lay between the germline ends. The CDR3 consists of 16 residues. Per germline, CDR1 LGHDT and CDR2 YNNKEL (reference sequence). The CDR3 sequence is CASSQRIAGSGETQYF. CDR3 nucleotides: TGTGCCAGCAGCCAAAGAATAGCAGGGTCAGGAGAGACCCAGTACTTC.

There are a few counts of this clonotype. The CDR3 region has the DNA TGTGCCAGCAGCTTAGTGTGGTTTCAGGGGGATACGCAGTATTTT. Protein sequence: CASSLVWFQGDTQYF. V gene TRBV7-2 combines with J gene TRBJ2-3; D is possibly TRBD1 (6 bases). There are 15 residues in the CDR3. V lost 1 base and J 6 bases, leaving 14 bases between the germline ends. CDR1 and CDR2 (germline): SGHTA, FQGNSA.

This sequence joins TRBV4-1 and TRBJ2-7; 7 nucleotides match TRBD1. Trimming took 0 bases from V and 5 from J; bases not matched to a gene: 4. This CDR3 has 14 amino acids. From germline, CDR1 is MGHRA and CDR2 YSYEKL. Written as DNA, the CDR3 is TGCGCCAGCAGCCAAGACAGGGGGAGCAACGAGCAGTACTTC. Residues: CASSQDRGSNEQYF.

The sample holds many counts of this clonotype. This chain joins TRBV10-3 and TRBJ1-4; possible D gene TRBD1, 6 bases. V dropped 3 bases and J dropped 7 bases, with 12 bases sitting between them. The CDR3 has 14 residues. Germline CDR1 and CDR2: ENHRY and SYGVKD. Here the CDR3 DNA reads TGTGCCATCAGTGAAAACAGGGAAGGTGAAAAACTGTTTTTT. Translating it yields CAISENREGEKLFF.

The genes are TRBV3-1 and TRBJ2-3; D ambiguous. CDR3 length equals 16 residues. Per the germline V gene, CDR1 is LGHDT and CDR2 is YNNKEL (reference sequence). The V and J ends lost 4 bases and 0 bases respectively, with 14 bases between them. The CDR3 reads CASSPGPDGSTDTQYF. In DNA, the CDR3 is TGTGCCAGCAGCCCAGGCCCCGACGGTAGCACAGATACGCAGTATTTT.

The V call is TRBV7-2, the J call TRBJ2-3; TRBD2 agrees at 8 bases. Per the germline V gene, CDR1 is SGHTA and CDR2 is FQGNSA. With 3 bases clipped from V and 3 bases from J, the junction kept 5 bases outside the gene matches. This CDR3 spans 15 amino acids. Here the CDR3 reads CASSLPGGPTDTQYF. The CDR3, as DNA: TGTGCCAGCAGCTTGCCGGGGGGGCCGACAGATACGCAGTATTTT.

The table lists this clonotype with many counts. For the CDR3, the DNA is TGTGCCAGCAGTCTCCGGGAGACAGATACGCAGTATTTT. As protein: CASSLRETDTQYF. The rearrangement uses TRBV6-4 and TRBJ2-3, with D possibly TRBD2 on 6 matching bases. Per germline, CDR1 MRHNA and CDR2 SNTAGT. Trimming pared 5 bases from V and 3 bases from J, leaving 9 bases between. This CDR3 comprises 13 residues.

V is TRBV19 and J is TRBJ1-5, with D hard to call. CDR1 and CDR2 (germline): LNHDA, SQIVND (reference sequence). There are 13 residues in the CDR3. V lost 3 bases and J lost 4, with 7 bases in between. In DNA, the CDR3 is TGTGCCAGTAGTATTGAGGAAAATCAGCCCCAGCATTTT. It specifies CASSIEENQPQHF.

This clonotype was observed many times. The V and J genes are TRBV5-1 and TRBJ2-7, with TRBD2 matching 11 bases. V lost 3 bases, J lost 0 bases, and 2 bases stayed unmatched. The germline gives CDR1 SGHRS, CDR2 YFSETQ. The CDR3 totals 15 residues. The CDR3: CASSSSGGTSYEQYF. In nucleotides, the CDR3 is TGCGCCAGCAGCTCTAGCGGGGGGACCTCCTACGAGCAGTACTTC.

The rearrangement uses TRBV2 and TRBJ1-5; 11 bases are a match to TRBD1. CDR3 length: 20 amino acids. J gave up 2 bases and V 6 bases, and 18 bases lay outside the gene matches. Germline V CDR1 and CDR2: SNHLY, FYNNEI. The CDR3 region has the DNA TGTGCCAGCAGGACTGATCTAGGACAGGGGGCCGGGCTAGGCAATCAGCCCCAGCATTTT. This encodes CASRTDLGQGAGLGNQPQHF.

This clonotype was seen at least ten times. The chain carries TRBV6-2 or TRBV6-3 and TRBJ2-2; tentative D call: TRBD2 (5 bases). The V end lost 6 bases, the J end lost 4 bases, and 15 bases lay between the germline ends. Germline CDR1 reads MNHEY; CDR2 reads SVGEGT. CDR3 length: 15 amino acids. The CDR3 sequence: CASRGGSRVTGELFF. CDR3 coding DNA: TGTGCCAGCAGGGGCGGGTCTCGGGTCACCGGGGAGCTGTTTTTT.

This clonotype was recorded many times. The rearrangement links TRBV9 to TRBJ2-3, with 10 nucleotides matching TRBD1. V was clipped by 7 bases and J by 4 bases; unmatched bases: 15. The CDR3 has 17 amino acids. The germline gives CDR1 SGDLS, CDR2 YYNGEE. This CDR3 is CASQKGTGVRSADTQYF. The CDR3 coding sequence is TGTGCCAGCCAAAAGGGGACAGGGGTTCGTTCCGCAGATACGCAGTATTTT.

The chain recombines TRBV20-1 with TRBJ2-2, with 8 bases that match TRBD1. With 3 bases clipped from V and 4 bases from J, the junction kept 4 bases outside the gene matches. Germline V gene data show CDR1 as DFQATT and CDR2 as SNEGSKA (reference sequence). The CDR3 spans 14 residues. CDR3 nucleotides: TGCAGTGCTAGGACAGGGGCGGGCACCGGGGAGCTGTTTTTT. Protein sequence: CSARTGAGTGELFF.

This clonotype appeared many times. The chain carries TRBV12-3 or TRBV12-4 and TRBJ2-7; no definite D call. Trimming stripped 4 bases from V and 6 bases from J, with 13 bases between. CDR3 length equals 13 residues. The CDR3 DNA reads as TGTGCCAGCAGTTCCCGCCCTCCGGGCGAGCAGTACTTC. This gives the protein CASSSRPPGEQYF.

This clonotype appeared many times. The chain links TRBV6-2 or TRBV6-3 to TRBJ1-1, with D possibly matching TRBD1 (5 bases). V was cut by 10 bases and J by 0 bases, with 12 bases left in between. There are 13 residues in the CDR3. Per the germline V gene, CDR1 is MNHEY and CDR2 is SVGEGT. CDR3 in DNA: TGTGCCACCGCGGGGCCCTTGAACACTGAAGCTTTCTTT. Its protein is CATAGPLNTEAFF.

This clonotype was seen ten or more times. The chain couples TRBV6-2 or TRBV6-3 to TRBJ2-2; 8 nucleotides match TRBD1. The germline CDR1 and CDR2 sequences are MNHEY and SVGEGT. Trimming at V came to 5 bases and at J to 3 bases, leaving 5 bases not matched to a gene. CDR3 length equals 15 residues. The DNA of the CDR3 is TGTGCCAGCAGTGGGGGGACAGGAGACACCGGGGAGCTGTTTTTT. The encoded protein is CASSGGTGDTGELFF.

The chain joins TRBV6-2 or TRBV6-3 to TRBJ2-3; 9 bases are shared with TRBD2. The CDR3 runs to 14 residues. V shed 6 bases, J shed 9 bases, and the junction held 10 bases outside the gene matches. CDR1 MNHEY and CDR2 SVGEGT come from the germline V gene. CDR3 in DNA: TGTGCCAGCAGCCCCGTGCGGGGGGGCCAAACGCAGTATTTT. This codes for CASSPVRGGQTQYF.